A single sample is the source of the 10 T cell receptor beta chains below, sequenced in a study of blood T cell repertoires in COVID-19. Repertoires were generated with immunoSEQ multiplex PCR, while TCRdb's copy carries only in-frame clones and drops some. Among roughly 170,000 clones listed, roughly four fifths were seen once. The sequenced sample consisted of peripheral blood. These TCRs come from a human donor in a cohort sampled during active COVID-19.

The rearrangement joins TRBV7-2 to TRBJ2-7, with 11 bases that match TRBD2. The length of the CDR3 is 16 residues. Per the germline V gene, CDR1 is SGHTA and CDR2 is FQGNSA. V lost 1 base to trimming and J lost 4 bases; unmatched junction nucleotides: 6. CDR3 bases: TGTGCCAGCAGCTTAGTAGTAGCGGGGGGGAGGTACGAGCAGTACTTC. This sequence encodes CASSLVVAGGRYEQYF. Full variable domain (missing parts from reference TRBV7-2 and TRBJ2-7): GAGVSQSPSNKVTEKGKDVELRCDPISGHTALYWYRQSLGQGLEFLIYFQGNSAPDKSGLPSDRFSAERTGGSVSTLTIQRTQQEDSAVYLCASSLVVAGGRYEQYFGPGTRLTVT.

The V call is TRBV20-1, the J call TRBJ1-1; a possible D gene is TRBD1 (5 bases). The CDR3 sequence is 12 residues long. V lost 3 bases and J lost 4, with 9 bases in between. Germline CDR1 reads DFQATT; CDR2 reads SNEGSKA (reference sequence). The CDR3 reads CSASRQGTEAFF. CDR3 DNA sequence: TGCAGTGCTAGTCGCCAGGGCACTGAAGCTTTCTTT.

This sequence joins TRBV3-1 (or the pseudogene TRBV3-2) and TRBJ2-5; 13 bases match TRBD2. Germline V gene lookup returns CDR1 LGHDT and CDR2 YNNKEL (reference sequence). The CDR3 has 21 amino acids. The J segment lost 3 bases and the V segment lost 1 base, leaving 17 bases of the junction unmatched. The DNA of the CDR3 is TGTGCCAGCAGCCAAGTTAATGCACTAGCGGGGGGGCCGAATAATGAAGAGACCCAGTACTTC. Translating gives CASSQVNALAGGPNNEETQYF.

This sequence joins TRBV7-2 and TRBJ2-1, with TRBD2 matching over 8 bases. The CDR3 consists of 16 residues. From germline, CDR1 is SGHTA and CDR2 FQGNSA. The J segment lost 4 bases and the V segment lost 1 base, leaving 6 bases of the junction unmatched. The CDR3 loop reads CASSLGVAGGYNEQFF. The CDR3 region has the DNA TGTGCCAGCAGCTTAGGGGTGGCGGGGGGTTACAATGAGCAGTTCTTC.

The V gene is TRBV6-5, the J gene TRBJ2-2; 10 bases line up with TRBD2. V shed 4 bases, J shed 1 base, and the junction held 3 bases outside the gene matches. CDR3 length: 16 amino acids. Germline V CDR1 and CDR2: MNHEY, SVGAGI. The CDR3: CASSFSGGRNTGELFF. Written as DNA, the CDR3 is TGTGCCAGCAGTTTTAGCGGGGGGCGGAACACCGGGGAGCTGTTTTTT.

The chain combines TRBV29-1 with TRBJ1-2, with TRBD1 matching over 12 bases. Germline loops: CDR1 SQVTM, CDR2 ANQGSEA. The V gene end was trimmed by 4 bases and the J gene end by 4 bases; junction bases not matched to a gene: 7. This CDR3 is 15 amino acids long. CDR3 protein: CSVVFAGQGAYGYTF. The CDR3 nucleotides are TGCAGCGTTGTCTTCGCGGGACAGGGGGCCTATGGCTACACCTTC. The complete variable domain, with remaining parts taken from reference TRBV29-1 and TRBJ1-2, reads SAVISQKPSRDICQRGTSLTIQCQVDSQVTMMFWYRQQPGQSLTLIATANQGSEATYESGFVIDKFPISRPNLTFSTLTVSNMSPEDSSIYLCSVVFAGQGAYGYTFGSGTRLTVV.

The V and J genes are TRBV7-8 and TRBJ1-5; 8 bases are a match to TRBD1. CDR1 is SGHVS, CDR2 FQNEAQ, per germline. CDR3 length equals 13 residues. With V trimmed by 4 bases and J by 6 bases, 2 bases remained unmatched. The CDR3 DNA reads TGTGCCAGCAGCTCGGACAGGGTTCAGCCCCAGCATTTT. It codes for CASSSDRVQPQHF.

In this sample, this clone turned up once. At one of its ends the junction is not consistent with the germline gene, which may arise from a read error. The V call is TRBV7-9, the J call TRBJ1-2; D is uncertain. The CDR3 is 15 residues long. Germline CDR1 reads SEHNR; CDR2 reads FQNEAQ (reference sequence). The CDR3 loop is CANSSSSGRRDGYTF. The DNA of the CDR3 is TGTGCCAACAGCTCCTCCTCGGGCAGGAGGGATGGCTACACCTTC.

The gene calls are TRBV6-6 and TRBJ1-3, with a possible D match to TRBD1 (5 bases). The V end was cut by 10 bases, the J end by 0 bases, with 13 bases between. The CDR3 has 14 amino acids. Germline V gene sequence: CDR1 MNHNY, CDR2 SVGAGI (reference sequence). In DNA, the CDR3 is TGTGCCACCCGACAGAGCAGCTCTGGAAACACCATATATTTT. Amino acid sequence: CATRQSSSGNTIYF.

CDR3 nucleotides: TGTGCCAGCGCGATGGGGAGGTCCACCGGGGAGCTGTTTTTT. Its protein product is CASAMGRSTGELFF. This rearrangement joins TRBV18 to TRBJ2-2; D might be TRBD2 (6 bases). The CDR3 consists of 14 residues. V lost 8 bases to trimming and J lost 4 bases, with 14 bases between them. Germline values: CDR1 KGHSH, CDR2 LQKENI.